This passage covers 17 T cell receptor beta chains from one sample sequenced in a study of OX40 agonist ivuxolimab in advanced cancers. Profiled with immunoSEQ multiplex PCR; TCRdb holds only in-frame clones, not every one. The profile covers tens of thousands of clones, with 81% appearing a single time and approximately 5.8% taken by the ten largest. The material sequenced was CD4+ or CD8+ T cells sorted from blood, taken in a trial of the OX40 agonist ivuxolimab. The receptors shown here come from an adult with an advanced solid tumor such as melanoma, head and neck, liver or kidney cancer.

The V and J genes are TRBV6-6 and TRBJ2-5; TRBD1 matches 10 bases. The CDR3 runs 15 residues. Germline CDR1 and CDR2: MNHNY and SVGAGI (reference sequence). V gave up 4 bases and J gave up 5 bases; unmatched junction bases: 7. DNA for the CDR3: TGTGCCAGCAGTTCTCCTCGGACAGGGGGTGAGACCCAGTACTTC. It translates to CASSSPRTGGETQYF.

The chain employs TRBV10-3 and TRBJ1-1; no clear D. Germline CDR1 is ENHRY and CDR2 is SYGVKD. V lost 6 bases to trimming and J lost 8 bases, with 13 bases between them. This CDR3 is built from 12 residues. The CDR3 DNA sequence: TGTGCCATCAGGGCACCGGGCGAGGAAGCTTTCTTT. This translates into CAIRAPGEEAFF.

This chain uses TRBV28 with TRBJ1-1; maybe TRBD1 (6 bases). Germline CDR1 and CDR2: MDHEN and SYDVKM. This CDR3 spans 13 amino acids. V was clipped by 6 bases and J by 1 base, with 9 bases between them. The CDR3 region has the DNA TGTGCCAGCAGGGGGGGCGGGAACACTGAAGCTTTCTTT. Translated, it gives CASRGGGNTEAFF. Using reference TRBV28 and TRBJ1-1 for the parts outside the CDR3, the full variable domain is DVKVTQSSRYLVKRTGEKVFLECVQDMDHENMFWYRQDPGLGLRLIYFSYDVKMKEKGDIPEGYSVSREKKERFSLILESASTNQTSMYLCASRGGGNTEAFFGQGTRLTVV.

The chain has TRBV18 and TRBJ2-7; D remains ambiguous. There are 13 residues in the CDR3. V lost 6 bases and J lost 5, with 14 bases in between. Per germline, CDR1 KGHSH and CDR2 LQKENI. The CDR3 region has the DNA TGTGCCAGCTCGAGATCACTGCAGGACGAGCAGTACTTC. Amino acids: CASSRSLQDEQYF.

The genes are TRBV4-1 and TRBJ1-1; 7 positions match TRBD1. Germline trimming cut 4 bases from V and 4 bases from J; bases unmatched to any gene: 12. The CDR3 has 16 residues. The V gene's germline CDR1 is MGHRA and CDR2 YSYEKL. The CDR3 DNA reads TGCGCCAGCAGCCTTAGGGGACAGCTCGGGGGCACTGAAGCTTTCTTT. It yields the protein CASSLRGQLGGTEAFF.

J is TRBJ2-5 and V is TRBV5-1; possibly TRBD1 for D (6 bases). This CDR3 has 15 amino acids. CDR1 is SGHRS and CDR2 is YFSETQ in the germline V gene. Trimming removed 4 bases at V and 1 base at J, with 14 bases between. The CDR3 DNA sequence: TGCGCCAGCAGCCCCACGACAGGACCCCAAGAGACCCAGTACTTC. This sequence encodes CASSPTTGPQETQYF. The entire variable domain, with the rest obtained from reference TRBV5-1 and TRBJ2-5, is as follows: KAGVTQTPRYLIKTRGQQVTLSCSPISGHRSVSWYQQTPGQGLQFLFEYFSETQRNKGNFPGRFSGRQFSNSRSEMNVSTLELGDSALYLCASSPTTGPQETQYFGPGTRLLVL.

V usage is TRBV6-1 and J usage is TRBJ2-7; D unresolved. Between the trimmed V and J ends, which lost 10 bases and 0 bases, there was a span of 16 bases. Germline V CDR1 and CDR2: MNHNS, SASEGT. There are 14 residues in the CDR3. CDR3 nucleotide sequence: TGTGCCACCTTTGAGTTGCGCAACTCCTACGAGCAGTACTTC. Translating it yields CATFELRNSYEQYF.

The V call is TRBV10-3, the J call TRBJ2-1; 13 positions match TRBD2. Germline values: CDR1 ENHRY, CDR2 SYGVKD. The CDR3 consists of 15 residues. The V segment lost 5 bases and the J segment 10 bases; nucleotides outside the gene matches: 8. The DNA of the CDR3 is TGTGCCATCAGTCCCGGGACTAGCGGGGTGGGGGAGCAGTTCTTC. This codes for CAISPGTSGVGEQFF.

The gene calls are TRBV5-5 and TRBJ2-7; TRBD1 matches at 7 bases. V lost 1 base and J lost 6; bases outside the gene matches: 1. CDR1 and CDR2 (germline): SGHKS, YYEKEE (reference sequence). CDR3 size: 12 residues. The CDR3 here is CASSLTGAEQYV. In nucleotides, the CDR3 is TGTGCCAGCAGCTTGACAGGGGCCGAGCAGTACGTC.

A note on this clone: The germline gene is not matched at one end of the junction; a read error may be the cause. In the same sample, other DNA sequences code for this CDR3. The chain joins TRBV10-3 to TRBJ1-1; the match to TRBD1 covers 7 bases. Germline V lookup: CDR1 ENHRY, CDR2 SYGVKD. This CDR3 is built from 14 residues. CDR3 bases: TGTGCCATCAGCGAGTCCGGGACAGACACTGAAGCTTTCTTT. This translates into CAISESGTDTEAFF.

The CDR3 region is CASSMDRGNTIYF. CDR3 sequence (DNA): TGTGCCAGCAGTATGGACAGGGGAAACACCATATATTTT. The J gene is TRBJ1-3, the V gene TRBV27; 7 nucleotides match TRBD1. Trimming took 5 bases from V and 4 from J; bases not matched to a gene: 2. This CDR3 has 13 residues. Germline values: CDR1 MNHEY, CDR2 SMNVEV (reference sequence).

This chain uses TRBV7-6 with TRBJ1-3, with TRBD1 identical over 7 bases. Germline-derived CDR1 and CDR2 are SGHVS and FNYEAQ. This CDR3 is built from 16 residues. J lost 0 bases, V lost 5 bases, and 7 bases had no gene match. As DNA, the CDR3 is TGTGCCAGCAGCCTTGGACAGGCCCTCTCTGGAAACACCATATATTTT. It yields the protein CASSLGQALSGNTIYF. Drawing the rest from reference TRBV7-6 and TRBJ1-3, the complete variable domain is GAGVSQSPRYKVTKRGQDVALRCDPISGHVSLYWYRQALGQGPEFLTYFNYEAQQDKSGLPNDRFSAERPEGSISTLTIQRTEQRDSAMYRCASSLGQALSGNTIYFGEGSWLTVV.

A few counts support this clone. The chain links TRBV27 to TRBJ2-3; tentative D call: TRBD2 (6 bases). The CDR3 contains 16 residues. Deletions cut 5 bases from V and 1 base from J, with 16 bases between. In germline, CDR1 is MNHEY, CDR2 SMNVEV (reference sequence). The CDR3 spells CASSPQGGYGTDTQYF. DNA for the CDR3: TGTGCCAGCAGTCCCCAAGGAGGGTACGGCACAGATACGCAGTATTTT.

The chain combines TRBV11-1 with TRBJ2-5; 10 bases agree with TRBD1. The J segment lost 5 bases and the V segment lost 4 bases, leaving 7 bases of the junction unmatched. Germline CDR1 SGHAT, CDR2 FQDESV (reference sequence). The CDR3 runs 15 residues. CDR3 DNA: TGTGCCAGCAGCTCTTGGACAGGGGGGTGGGAGACCCAGTACTTC. Translated: CASSSWTGGWETQYF.

The chain recombines TRBV7-6 with TRBJ1-5, with D unclear. Germline CDR1 SGHVS, CDR2 FNYEAQ. V was trimmed by 1 base and J by 4 bases, leaving 11 bases between them. CDR3 length equals 15 residues. For the CDR3, the DNA is TGTGCCAGCAGCTTAGAAGCAGCTACTAATCAGCCCCAGCATTTT. Translated, it gives CASSLEAATNQPQHF.

The chain joins TRBV27 to TRBJ2-4; 10 nucleotides line up with TRBD1. The CDR3 has 12 amino acids. Germline V CDR1 and CDR2: MNHEY, SMNVEV (reference sequence). V shed 9 bases, J shed 7 bases, and the junction held 3 bases outside the gene matches. The CDR3: CASGQGVNIQYF. The CDR3 bases are TGTGCCAGTGGACAGGGGGTTAACATTCAGTACTTC.

The rearrangement uses TRBV19 and TRBJ2-7; 10 bases line up with TRBD2. In germline, CDR1 is LNHDA, CDR2 SQIVND (reference sequence). This CDR3 is 14 amino acids long. V shed 4 bases, J shed 0 bases, and the junction held 0 bases outside the gene matches. CDR3 region: CASSTSGSSYEQYF. The CDR3 DNA reads as TGTGCCAGTAGTACTAGCGGGAGCTCCTACGAGCAGTACTTC.